The 21 T cell receptor beta chains below were found in one sample sequenced in a study of OX40 agonist ivuxolimab in advanced cancers. Libraries were prepared by immunoSEQ multiplex PCR; TCRdb keeps only in-frame clonotypes and omits some of them. The sample yields roughly 30,000 clones, 75% to 95% seen once. The sequencing used CD4+ or CD8+ T cells sorted from blood, collected in a trial of the OX40 agonist ivuxolimab. These receptor sequences come from an adult with an advanced solid tumor such as melanoma, head and neck, liver or kidney cancer.

The chain recombines TRBV7-9 with TRBJ2-7, with D perhaps being TRBD1 or TRBD2 (6 bases each). The CDR3 totals 12 residues. CDR1 is SEHNR and CDR2 is FQNEAQ in the germline V gene (reference sequence). Trimming removed 1 base from V and 6 bases from J, with 7 bases in between. In DNA, the CDR3 is TGTGCCAGCAGCTTAGGGGGGGCCGAGCAGTACTTC. It is translated as CASSLGGAEQYF.

The V gene is TRBV4-1, the J gene TRBJ2-7, with D maybe TRBD1 (6 bases). V was clipped by 2 bases and J by 5 bases, with 13 bases between them. From germline, CDR1 is MGHRA and CDR2 YSYEKL. This CDR3 comprises 14 residues. The CDR3 region has the DNA TGCGCCAGCAGCCAATCGAGGGCAGGGGACGAGCAGTACGTC. Translated: CASSQSRAGDEQYV.

This clone was seen just once. This chain uses TRBV7-9 with TRBJ2-7; 10 nucleotides match TRBD1. CDR3 length equals 15 residues. The germline CDR1 and CDR2 sequences are SEHNR and FQNEAQ (reference sequence). The junction had 4 bases not matched to a gene; V was cut back by 5 bases and J by 0 bases. The CDR3 region has the DNA TGTGCCAGCAGCCCCGACAGGGGGCACTCCTACGAGCAGTACTTC. This gives the protein CASSPDRGHSYEQYF.

The rearrangement links TRBV4-3 to TRBJ1-1, with no clear D. CDR3 length equals 18 residues. V lost 0 bases, J lost 3 bases, and 20 bases lay in between. CDR1 and CDR2 (germline): LGHNA, YSLEER. The DNA for the CDR3 is TGCGCCAGCAGCCAAGAAATTCTACTAGGCGGATGGGACACTGAAGCTTTCTTT. It translates to CASSQEILLGGWDTEAFF.

The chain has TRBV7-8 and TRBJ2-7, with 8 bases fitting TRBD1. The trim removed 1 base at V and 2 bases at J, leaving 10 bases unmatched. This CDR3 is built from 17 residues. Looked up from germline, CDR1 is SGHVS and CDR2 is FQNEAQ. CDR3 in DNA: TGTGCCAGCAGCTTAGGCGGGACAGGACTTCTAACCTACGAGCAGTACTTC. Residues: CASSLGGTGLLTYEQYF.

In its sample, this clone was seen once. The chain recombines TRBV6-1 with TRBJ2-3, with TRBD2 matching over 9 bases. V lost 6 bases, J lost 0 bases, and 4 bases stayed unmatched. CDR1 and CDR2 from the germline V gene are MNHNS and SASEGT. The CDR3 extends over 15 amino acids. The CDR3 sequence: CASRGTSHSTDTQYF. DNA for the CDR3: TGTGCCAGCAGGGGGACTAGCCACAGCACAGATACGCAGTATTTT.

CDR3 nucleotides: TGTGCCAGTAGTATAGGAGAAGGGACAGAACCTTACCGCTACGAGCAGTACTTC. Its protein product is CASSIGEGTEPYRYEQYF. The V gene is TRBV19, the J gene TRBJ2-7; 7 nucleotides match TRBD1. CDR1 is LNHDA, CDR2 SQIVND, per germline (reference sequence). The CDR3 runs 18 residues. The trim removed 1 base at V and 3 bases at J, leaving 15 bases unmatched.

The rearrangement links TRBV7-9 to TRBJ2-2; 8 bases line up with TRBD2. V trimming: 5 bases; J trimming: 4 bases; junction bases outside the gene matches: 6. The CDR3 sequence is 15 residues long. CDR1 and CDR2 (germline): SEHNR, FQNEAQ (reference sequence). CDR3 amino acids: CASSPGGGTTGELFF. As DNA, the CDR3 is TGTGCCAGCAGCCCCGGGGGGGGGACCACCGGGGAGCTGTTTTTT.

The chain joins TRBV7-2 to TRBJ2-2; the match to TRBD2 covers 9 bases. With 4 bases clipped from V and 2 bases from J, the junction kept 2 bases outside the gene matches. CDR1 and CDR2 from the germline V gene are SGHTA and FQGNSA. This CDR3 is 15 amino acids long. The CDR3 here is CASSSTSGNTGELFF. The CDR3 nucleotides are TGTGCCAGCAGCTCGACTAGCGGAAACACCGGGGAGCTGTTTTTT. Drawing the rest from reference TRBV7-2 and TRBJ2-2, the complete variable domain is GAGVSQSPSNKVTEKGKDVELRCDPISGHTALYWYRQSLGQGLEFLIYFQGNSAPDKSGLPSDRFSAERTGGSVSTLTIQRTQQEDSAVYLCASSSTSGNTGELFFGEGSRLTVL.

The V and J genes are TRBV7-2 and TRBJ2-7, with D unresolved. The ends were cut back, 3 bases at V and 1 base at J, with 7 bases in the middle. The CDR3 has 13 residues. Germline CDR1 SGHTA, CDR2 FQGNSA. The CDR3, as DNA: TGTGCCAGCAGCTTCCCTAGTTCCTACGAGCAGTACGTC. Translating gives CASSFPSSYEQYV.

The chain is built from TRBV10-3 and TRBJ2-7; D might be TRBD2 (5 bases). The CDR3 sequence is 13 residues long. The ends were cut back, 2 bases at V and 0 bases at J, with 5 bases in the middle. Germline loops: CDR1 ENHRY, CDR2 SYGVKD. This CDR3 is CAISERGSYEQYV. For the CDR3, the DNA is TGTGCCATCAGTGAGCGGGGCTCCTACGAGCAGTACGTC.

The V gene is TRBV5-8, the J gene TRBJ2-7; 9 nucleotides agree with TRBD1. V lost 4 bases and J lost 2; bases outside the gene matches: 13. Germline assignment: CDR1 SGHTS and CDR2 YDEGEE. This CDR3 spans 17 amino acids. The CDR3 sequence is CASSPRRTGVRAYEQYF. The CDR3 DNA is TGTGCCAGCAGCCCGAGACGGACAGGGGTCAGAGCCTACGAGCAGTACTTC.

This rearrangement joins TRBV27 to TRBJ2-3; D is possibly TRBD2 (5 bases). CDR3 length: 15 amino acids. Germline V gene lookup returns CDR1 MNHEY and CDR2 SMNVEV (reference sequence). Deletions cut 0 bases from V and 2 bases from J, with 9 bases between. CDR3 bases: TGTGCCAGCAGTTTATCCAGCGGAGTCACAGATACGCAGTATTTT. Translated: CASSLSSGVTDTQYF.

This sequence joins TRBV15 and TRBJ2-4, with D possibly TRBD1 on 5 matching bases. CDR3 length: 16 amino acids. From germline, CDR1 is LNHNV and CDR2 YYDKDF (reference sequence). V lost 5 bases, J lost 4 bases, and 18 bases lay in between. This chain's CDR3 is CATSPDSPWGKNIQYF. CDR3 sequence (DNA): TGTGCCACCAGCCCCGACAGTCCCTGGGGAAAAAACATTCAGTACTTC.

This clone has just a few counts. The chain combines TRBV30 with TRBJ1-1; TRBD1 is a possible D gene (6 bases). The CDR3 covers 15 residues. V was clipped by 0 bases and J by 4 bases, with 15 bases between them. The germline CDR1 and CDR2 sequences are GTSNPN and SVGIG (reference sequence). The CDR3 DNA follows: TGTGCCTGGAGTGTAAAGCTTGGGGGCGGCACTGAAGCTTTCTTT. Protein product: CAWSVKLGGGTEAFF.

This clone has a single count. The CDR3 protein is CASSPGHYNSPLHF. The DNA of the CDR3 is TGTGCCAGCAGCCCTGGACATTATAATTCACCCCTCCACTTT. This chain joins TRBV28 and TRBJ1-6, with D tentatively TRBD1 (5 bases). Trimming left V 6 bases short and J 4 bases short, with 10 bases between. There are 14 residues in the CDR3. CDR1 MDHEN and CDR2 SYDVKM come from the germline V gene.

The V gene is TRBV2, the J gene TRBJ2-1, with 10 bases that match TRBD2. Germline-derived CDR1 and CDR2 are SNHLY and FYNNEI. The CDR3 covers 15 residues. Losses at the gene ends were 4 bases for V and 9 bases for J; bases not matched to a gene: 9. CDR3: CASSGLAGTPGEQFF. CDR3 bases: TGTGCCAGCAGTGGACTAGCGGGTACCCCCGGTGAGCAGTTCTTC.

The V gene is TRBV15, the J gene TRBJ1-3; D gene uncertain. This CDR3 spans 17 amino acids. V was shortened by 5 bases and J by 5 bases, with 22 bases between the two germline ends. Germline CDR1 and CDR2: LNHNV and YYDKDF (reference sequence). CDR3 amino acids: CATSGTLRWSYRNTIYF. CDR3 DNA sequence: TGTGCCACCAGCGGCACTCTTCGCTGGAGTTATAGAAACACCATATATTTT.

This clone was found a few times. J is TRBJ2-1 and V is TRBV11-1, with TRBD2 identical over 11 bases. V lost 8 bases to trimming and J lost 7 bases; unmatched junction nucleotides: 10. Germline CDR1 reads SGHAT; CDR2 reads FQDESV (reference sequence). The CDR3 contains 15 residues. CDR3 protein: CASRNSGLAENEQFF. The CDR3 DNA is TGTGCCAGCCGAAACTCGGGACTAGCGGAAAATGAGCAGTTCTTC.

The V call is TRBV9, the J call TRBJ2-7, with D possibly being TRBD2 (5 bases). Germline V gene sequence: CDR1 SGDLS, CDR2 YYNGEE. V lost 8 bases to trimming and J lost 0 bases, with 12 bases between them. This CDR3 is 13 amino acids long. Here the CDR3 DNA reads TGTGCCAGTAACGGTGAGGGCTCCTACGAGCAGTACTTC. Encoded protein: CASNGEGSYEQYF.

The chain combines TRBV7-9 with TRBJ2-7; D may be TRBD2 (5 bases). Trimming took off 5 bases at V and 2 bases at J, with 13 bases between the two ends. The germline CDR1 and CDR2 sequences are SEHNR and FQNEAQ (reference sequence). The CDR3 spans 14 residues. Here the CDR3 reads CASSPARGAYEQYF. As DNA, the CDR3 is TGTGCCAGCAGCCCGGCCCGGGGAGCCTACGAGCAGTACTTC.